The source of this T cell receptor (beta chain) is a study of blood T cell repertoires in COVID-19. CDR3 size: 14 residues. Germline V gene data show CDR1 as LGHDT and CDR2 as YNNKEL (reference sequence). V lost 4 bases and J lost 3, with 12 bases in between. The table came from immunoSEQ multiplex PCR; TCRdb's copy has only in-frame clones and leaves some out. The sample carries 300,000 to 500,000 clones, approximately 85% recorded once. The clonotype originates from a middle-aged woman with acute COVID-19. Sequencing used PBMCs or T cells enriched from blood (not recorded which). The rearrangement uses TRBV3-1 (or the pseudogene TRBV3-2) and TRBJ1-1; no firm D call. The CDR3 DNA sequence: TGTGCCAGCAGCCCCGATCAGGTTTACACTGAAGCTTTCTTT. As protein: CASSPDQVYTEAFF.